The source of this TCR beta chain is a study of T cell responses to AZD1222 COVID-19 vaccine. On the study more broadly: Combined were second doses at about 4 or about 12 weeks. Whole-study results and caveats: Clonal diversity was possibly underestimated, and white British individuals and females predominated among donors. Only a handful of AZD1222 recipients tested seropositive at baseline. Targets within unmutated variant regions were reportedly found for nearly half of spike-specific TCRs.

About this clone: Its cognate antigen is unknown.

Only in-frame clones appear in the TCRdb table, and some are missing; sequencing was by immunoSEQ multiplex PCR. The table has 170,000 or so clones, less than 95% seen once. V lost 3 bases to trimming and J lost 5 bases, with 6 bases between them. Germline V gene sequence: CDR1 KGHDR, CDR2 SFDVKD. The CDR3 is 13 amino acids. The input for sequencing was peripheral blood, taken on day 0 of AZD1222 vaccination. The chain has TRBV24-1 and TRBJ1-4, with D unclear. This TCR was sampled from an adult in good health. CDR3 loop: CATSDSANEKLFF. CDR3 in DNA: TGTGCCACCAGTGATAGTGCGAATGAAAAACTGTTTTTT.